This T cell receptor beta chain was documented in a study of response to subunit inactivated influenza vaccine. Study conclusions and caveats: Each seasonal influenza vaccination, the authors suggested, recruits few new T cells.

This clonotype was counted ten times or more. The antigen is unknown. The CDR3 totals 13 residues. V shed 6 bases and J shed 6 bases, with 12 bases lying between them. MiXCR, run by TCRdb on the RT-PCR reads, gives a single entry per CDR3 protein. The table shows 530,000 or so distinct CDR3 sequences, with over 9.5% occurring only once. The source is a man over 45 who received an inactivated influenza vaccine. The input for sequencing was PBMCs from blood, taken on the day of vaccination. V gene TRBV12-3 or TRBV12-4 combines with J gene TRBJ1-5; D remains unclear. The CDR3 loop reads CASRLSGSQPQHF. The DNA for the CDR3 is TGTGCCAGCAGACTGTCCGGGAGTCAGCCCCAGCATTTT.